This is a list of T cell receptor beta chains from one sample in a study of blood T cell repertoires in COVID-19. The method was immunoSEQ multiplex PCR; TCRdb's version includes in-frame clones alone and lacks a portion of them. This sample has fewer than 400,000 clones, with 70% to 90% found just once. The sample comprised peripheral blood. These receptors originate from a human donor in a cohort sampled during active COVID-19. Each CDR3 is given with its conserved first and last residue. A D gene is named only where the DNA matches it firmly. A row's size may be missing; if present it is once, few, many or a size class.

size: NA; J: TRBJ1-5; V: TRBV6-6; D: TRBD1; DNA: TGTGCCAGCAGTGCCGGGACAGTGAATCAGCCCCAGCATTTT; CDR3: CASSAGTVNQPQHF
size: NA; J: TRBJ1-5; V: TRBV6-5; D: TRBD1; DNA: TGTGCCAGCAGTCTAGGACAGGGCGGCAATCAGCCCCAGCATTTT; CDR3: CASSLGQGGNQPQHF
size: NA; J: TRBJ2-1; V: TRBV30; D: TRBD1; DNA: TGTGCCGGGGGAGGGACAGGGGGCATGAGGTCCTACAATGAGCAGTTCTTC; CDR3: CAGGGTGGMRSYNEQFF
size: NA; J: TRBJ2-2; V: TRBV5-1; D: TRBD2; DNA: TGCGCCAGTCACAGCGGGGGGGCCCCTACCGGGGAGCTGTTTTTT; CDR3: CASHSGGAPTGELFF
size: NA; J: TRBJ1-2; V: TRBV6-5; D: TRBD1; DNA: TGTGCCAGCAGGGACAGGGGGCGTCTGAATGGCTACACCTTC; CDR3: CASRDRGRLNGYTF
size: NA; J: TRBJ1-2; V: TRBV6-5; D: NA; DNA: TGTGCCAGCAGTCCGGGAGTTACTAACTATGGCTACACCTTC; CDR3: CASSPGVTNYGYTF
size: few; J: TRBJ2-2; V: TRBV11-2; D: TRBD1; DNA: TGTGCCAGCAGCGCCGGACAGGCCAACACCGGGGAGCTGTTTTTT; CDR3: CASSAGQANTGELFF
size: NA; J: TRBJ1-1; V: TRBV4-1; D: NA; DNA: TGCGCCAGCAGCCAAATATATGGGGAGGAGAACACTGAAGCTTTCTTT; CDR3: CASSQIYGEENTEAFF
size: NA; J: TRBJ2-7; V: TRBV6-2/TRBV6-3; D: NA; DNA: TGTGCCAGCAGTTACGATTCGGGGAGAGAGCAGTACTTC; CDR3: CASSYDSGREQYF
size: NA; J: TRBJ1-5; V: TRBV5-5; D: TRBD1; DNA: TGTGCCAGCAGCTATACAGGGGAGATGAGCCAGCCCCAGCATTTT; CDR3: CASSYTGEMSQPQHF
size: NA; J: TRBJ1-1; V: TRBV5-1; D: NA; DNA: TGCGCCAGCAGCAGGTCTACCGCGGATCGCACTGAAGCTTTCTTT; CDR3: CASSRSTADRTEAFF
size: NA; J: TRBJ2-7; V: TRBV4-1; D: TRBD2; DNA: TGCGCCAGCAGCCAAGTTCGACTAGCGGGCACCGAGCAGTACTTC; CDR3: CASSQVRLAGTEQYF
size: NA; J: TRBJ2-1; V: TRBV19; D: TRBD2; DNA: TGTGCCAGTAGCCTCCTGGCGGGAGGGCAGAATGAGCAGTTCTTC; CDR3: CASSLLAGGQNEQFF
size: NA; J: TRBJ2-7; V: TRBV12-3/TRBV12-4; D: TRBD2; DNA: TGTGCCAGCAGCCCGGGACTAGCGAAGTACTTC; CDR3: CASSPGLAKYF
size: NA; J: TRBJ1-1; V: TRBV19; D: NA; DNA: TGTGCCAGTAGTCTCCCTACGGGGGGTGAAGCTTTCTTT; CDR3: CASSLPTGGEAFF
size: NA; J: TRBJ2-3; V: TRBV6-6; D: TRBD2; DNA: TGTGCCAGCAGTTACGGGACTAGCGGGGACACAGATACGCAGTATTTT; CDR3: CASSYGTSGDTDTQYF
size: NA; J: TRBJ1-2; V: TRBV9; D: NA; DNA: TGTGCCAGCAGCGTAGGCTCAACGGCGGGAGGGGAGGGTGGCTACACCTTC; CDR3: CASSVGSTAGGEGGYTF
size: NA; J: TRBJ2-1; V: TRBV7-2; D: TRBD1; DNA: TGTGCCAGCAGCTTAGCGACAGGGAACAATGAGCAGTTCTTC; CDR3: CASSLATGNNEQFF